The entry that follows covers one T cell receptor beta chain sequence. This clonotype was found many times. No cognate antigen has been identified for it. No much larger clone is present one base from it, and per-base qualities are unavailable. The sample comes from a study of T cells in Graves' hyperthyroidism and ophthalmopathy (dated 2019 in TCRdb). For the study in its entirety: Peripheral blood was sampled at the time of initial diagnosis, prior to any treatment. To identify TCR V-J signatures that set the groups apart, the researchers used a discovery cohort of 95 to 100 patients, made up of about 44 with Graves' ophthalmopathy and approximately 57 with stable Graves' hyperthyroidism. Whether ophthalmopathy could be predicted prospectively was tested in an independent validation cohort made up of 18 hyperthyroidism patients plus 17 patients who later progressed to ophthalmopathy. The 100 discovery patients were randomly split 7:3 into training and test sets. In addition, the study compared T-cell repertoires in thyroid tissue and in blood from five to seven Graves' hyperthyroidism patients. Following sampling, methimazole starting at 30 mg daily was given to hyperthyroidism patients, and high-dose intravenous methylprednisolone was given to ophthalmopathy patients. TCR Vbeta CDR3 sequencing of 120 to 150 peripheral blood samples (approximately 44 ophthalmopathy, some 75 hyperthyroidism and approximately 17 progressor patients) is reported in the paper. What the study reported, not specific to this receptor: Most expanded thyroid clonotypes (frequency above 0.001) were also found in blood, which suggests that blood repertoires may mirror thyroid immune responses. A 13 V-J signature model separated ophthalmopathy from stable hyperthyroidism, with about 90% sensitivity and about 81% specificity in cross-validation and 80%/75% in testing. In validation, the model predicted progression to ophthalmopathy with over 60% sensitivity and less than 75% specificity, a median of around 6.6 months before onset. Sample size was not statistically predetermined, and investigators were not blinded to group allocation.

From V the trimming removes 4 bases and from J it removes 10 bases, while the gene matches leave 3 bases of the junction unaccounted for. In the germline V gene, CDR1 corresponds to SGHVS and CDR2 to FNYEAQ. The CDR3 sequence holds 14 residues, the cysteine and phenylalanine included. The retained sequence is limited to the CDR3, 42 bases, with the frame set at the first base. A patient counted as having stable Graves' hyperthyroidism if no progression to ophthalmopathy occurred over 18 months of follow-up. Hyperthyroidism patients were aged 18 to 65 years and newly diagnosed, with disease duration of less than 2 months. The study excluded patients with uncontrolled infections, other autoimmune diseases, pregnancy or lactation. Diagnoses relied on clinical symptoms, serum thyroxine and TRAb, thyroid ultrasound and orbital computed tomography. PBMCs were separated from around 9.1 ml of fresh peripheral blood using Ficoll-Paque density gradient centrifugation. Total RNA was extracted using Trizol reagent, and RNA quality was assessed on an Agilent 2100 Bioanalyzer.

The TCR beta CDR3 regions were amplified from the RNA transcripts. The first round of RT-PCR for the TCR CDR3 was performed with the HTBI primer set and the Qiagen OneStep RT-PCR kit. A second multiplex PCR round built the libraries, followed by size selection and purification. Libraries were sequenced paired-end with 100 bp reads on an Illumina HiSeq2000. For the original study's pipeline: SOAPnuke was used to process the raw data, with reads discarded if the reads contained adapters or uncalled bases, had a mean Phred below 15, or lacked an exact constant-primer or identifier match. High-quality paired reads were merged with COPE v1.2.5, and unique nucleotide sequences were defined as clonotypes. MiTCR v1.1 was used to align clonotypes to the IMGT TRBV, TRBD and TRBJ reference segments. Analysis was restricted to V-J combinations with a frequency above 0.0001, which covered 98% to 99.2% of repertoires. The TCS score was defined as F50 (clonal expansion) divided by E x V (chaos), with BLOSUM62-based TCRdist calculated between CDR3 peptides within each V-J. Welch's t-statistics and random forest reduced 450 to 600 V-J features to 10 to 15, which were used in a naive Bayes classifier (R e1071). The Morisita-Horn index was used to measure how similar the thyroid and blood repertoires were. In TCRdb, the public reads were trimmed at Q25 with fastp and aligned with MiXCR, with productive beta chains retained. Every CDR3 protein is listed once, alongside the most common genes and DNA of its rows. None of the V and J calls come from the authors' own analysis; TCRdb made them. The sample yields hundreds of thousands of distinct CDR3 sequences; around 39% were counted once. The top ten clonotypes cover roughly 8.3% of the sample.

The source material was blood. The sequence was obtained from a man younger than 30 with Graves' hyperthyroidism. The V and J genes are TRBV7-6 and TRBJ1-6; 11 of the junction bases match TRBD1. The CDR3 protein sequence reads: CASSSGQGVSPLHF. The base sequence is TGTGCCAGCAGCTCGGGACAGGGGGTGTCACCCCTCCACTTT.